What follows is one T cell receptor beta chain and its context. Its specificity is not known. The data are from a study of T cell responses to AZD1222 COVID-19 vaccine. V gave up 0 bases and J gave up 4 bases, with 15 bases separating them. CDR1 is ENHRY, CDR2 SYGVKD, per germline. The CDR3 is 16 residues long. Notes on the study in general: Vaccine-associated CD4 TCRs spanned spike, dominant at 160-218 and 743-854.

Clones were read by immunoSEQ multiplex PCR, and TCRdb kept only the in-frame ones, dropping some. The sample includes about 190,000 clones, approximately 87% of them seen just once. V gene TRBV10-3 combines with J gene TRBJ2-5, with D tentatively TRBD2 (5 bases). The sequencing used peripheral blood, collected on day 0 of MenACWY control vaccination. The clonotype originates from an adult in good health. The CDR3 bases are TGTGCCATCAGTGAGTCTCCGGGTCGGGCGGGAGAGACCCAGTACTTC. The encoded protein is CAISESPGRAGETQYF.